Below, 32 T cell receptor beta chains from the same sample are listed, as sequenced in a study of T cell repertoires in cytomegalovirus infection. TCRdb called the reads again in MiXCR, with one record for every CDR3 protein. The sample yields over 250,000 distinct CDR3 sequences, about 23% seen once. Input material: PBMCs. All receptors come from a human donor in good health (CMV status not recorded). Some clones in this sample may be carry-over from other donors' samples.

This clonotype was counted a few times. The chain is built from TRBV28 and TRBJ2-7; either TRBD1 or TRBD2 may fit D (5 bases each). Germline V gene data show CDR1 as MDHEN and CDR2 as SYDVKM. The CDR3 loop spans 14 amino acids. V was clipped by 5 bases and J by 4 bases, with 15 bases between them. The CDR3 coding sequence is TGTGCCAGCAGTGGGGACGGAGTCCCGTACGAGCAGTACTTC. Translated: CASSGDGVPYEQYF. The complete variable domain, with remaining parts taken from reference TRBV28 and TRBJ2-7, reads DVKVTQSSRYLVKRTGEKVFLECVQDMDHENMFWYRQDPGLGLRLIYFSYDVKMKEKGDIPEGYSVSREKKERFSLILESASTNQTSMYLCASSGDGVPYEQYFGPGTRLTVT.

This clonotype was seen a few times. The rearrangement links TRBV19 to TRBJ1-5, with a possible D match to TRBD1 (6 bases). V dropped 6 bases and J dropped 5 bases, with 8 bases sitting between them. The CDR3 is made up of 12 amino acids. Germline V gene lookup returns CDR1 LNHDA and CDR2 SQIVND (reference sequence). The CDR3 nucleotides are TGTGCCAGTAGGACAGGCTATCAGCCCCAGCATTTT. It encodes CASRTGYQPQHF.

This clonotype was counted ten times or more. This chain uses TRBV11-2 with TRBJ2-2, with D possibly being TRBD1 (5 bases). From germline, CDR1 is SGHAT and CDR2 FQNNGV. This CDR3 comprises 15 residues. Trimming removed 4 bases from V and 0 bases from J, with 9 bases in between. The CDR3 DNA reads TGTGCCAGCAGCTCCAGGGCAGCGAACACCGGGGAGCTGTTTTTT. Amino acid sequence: CASSSRAANTGELFF.

CDR3 sequence (DNA): TGTGCCAGCAGCACCCCGTTTGGCGAATTGGAGACCCAGTACTTC. Its translation: CASSTPFGELETQYF. This sequence joins TRBV28 and TRBJ2-5; D ambiguous. Per germline, CDR1 MDHEN and CDR2 SYDVKM. This CDR3 is 15 amino acids long. Trimming removed 6 bases at V and 5 bases at J, with 19 bases between.

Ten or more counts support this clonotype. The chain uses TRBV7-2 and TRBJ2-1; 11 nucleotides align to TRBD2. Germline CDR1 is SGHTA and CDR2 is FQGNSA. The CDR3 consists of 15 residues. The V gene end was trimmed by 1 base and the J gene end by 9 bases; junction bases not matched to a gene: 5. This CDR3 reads CASSLVLAGVGEQFF. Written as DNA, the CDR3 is TGTGCCAGCAGCTTAGTACTAGCGGGAGTTGGTGAGCAGTTCTTC.

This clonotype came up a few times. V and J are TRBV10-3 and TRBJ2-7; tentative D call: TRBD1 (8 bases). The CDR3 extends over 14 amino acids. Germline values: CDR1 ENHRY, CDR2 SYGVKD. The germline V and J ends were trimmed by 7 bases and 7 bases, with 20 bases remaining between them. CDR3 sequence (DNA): TGTGCCATCACTGACAGGGGATGGGAGGGGGAGCAGTACTTC. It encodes CAITDRGWEGEQYF.

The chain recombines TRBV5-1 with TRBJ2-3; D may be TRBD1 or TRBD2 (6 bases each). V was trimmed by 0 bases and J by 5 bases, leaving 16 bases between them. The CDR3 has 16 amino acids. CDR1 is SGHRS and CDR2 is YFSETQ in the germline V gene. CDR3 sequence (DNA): TGCGCCAGCAGCTTGGGCCTGACTGGAGGGGGAGATACGCAGTATTTT. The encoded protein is CASSLGLTGGGDTQYF.

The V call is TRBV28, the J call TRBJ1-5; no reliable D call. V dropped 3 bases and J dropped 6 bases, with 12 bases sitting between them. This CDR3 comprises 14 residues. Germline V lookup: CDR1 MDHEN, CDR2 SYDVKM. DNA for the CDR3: TGTGCCAGCAGTTTGCCACACTATCTTCAGCCCCAGCATTTT. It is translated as CASSLPHYLQPQHF. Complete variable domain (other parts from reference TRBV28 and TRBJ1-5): DVKVTQSSRYLVKRTGEKVFLECVQDMDHENMFWYRQDPGLGLRLIYFSYDVKMKEKGDIPEGYSVSREKKERFSLILESASTNQTSMYLCASSLPHYLQPQHFGDGTRLSIL.

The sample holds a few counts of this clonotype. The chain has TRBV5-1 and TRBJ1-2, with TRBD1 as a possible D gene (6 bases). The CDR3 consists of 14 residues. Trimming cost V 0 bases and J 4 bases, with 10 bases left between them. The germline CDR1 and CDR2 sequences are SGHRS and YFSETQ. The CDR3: CASSLGQEVYGYTF. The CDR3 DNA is TGCGCCAGCAGCTTGGGACAGGAGGTCTATGGCTACACCTTC.

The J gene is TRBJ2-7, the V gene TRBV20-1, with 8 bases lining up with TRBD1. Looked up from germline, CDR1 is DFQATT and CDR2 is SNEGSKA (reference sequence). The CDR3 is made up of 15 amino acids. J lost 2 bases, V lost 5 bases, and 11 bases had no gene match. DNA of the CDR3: TGCAGTGCTCAGACCAGGGGGCGAGGGGCCTACGAGCAGTACTTC. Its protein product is CSAQTRGRGAYEQYF.

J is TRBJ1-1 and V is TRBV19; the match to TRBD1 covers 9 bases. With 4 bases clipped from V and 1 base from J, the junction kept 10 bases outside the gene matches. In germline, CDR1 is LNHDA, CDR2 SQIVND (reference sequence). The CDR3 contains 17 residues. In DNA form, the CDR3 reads TGTGCCAGTAGTAAACCGGGACAGGGTATGGGGAACACTGAAGCTTTCTTT. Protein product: CASSKPGQGMGNTEAFF. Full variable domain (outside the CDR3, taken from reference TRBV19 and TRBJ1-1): DGGITQSPKYLFRKEGQNVTLSCEQNLNHDAMYWYRQDPGQGLRLIYYSQIVNDFQKGDIAEGYSVSREKKESFPLTVTSAQKNPTAFYLCASSKPGQGMGNTEAFFGQGTRLTVV.

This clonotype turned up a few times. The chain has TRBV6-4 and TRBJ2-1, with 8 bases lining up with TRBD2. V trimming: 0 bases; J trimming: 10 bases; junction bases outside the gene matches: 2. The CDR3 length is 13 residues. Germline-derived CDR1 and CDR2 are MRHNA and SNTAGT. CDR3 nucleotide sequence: TGTGCCAGCAGTGACTCGTTAGCGGGAGAGCAGTTCTTC. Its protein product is CASSDSLAGEQFF.

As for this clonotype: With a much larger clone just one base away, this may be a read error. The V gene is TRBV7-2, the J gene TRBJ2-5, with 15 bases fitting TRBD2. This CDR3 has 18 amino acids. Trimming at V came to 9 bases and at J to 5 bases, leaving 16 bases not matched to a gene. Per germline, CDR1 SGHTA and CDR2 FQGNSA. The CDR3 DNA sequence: TGTGCCAGAAGCACCGGGACTAGCGGGAGGTACCGTCCGGAGACCCAGTACTTC. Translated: CARSTGTSGRYRPETQYF.

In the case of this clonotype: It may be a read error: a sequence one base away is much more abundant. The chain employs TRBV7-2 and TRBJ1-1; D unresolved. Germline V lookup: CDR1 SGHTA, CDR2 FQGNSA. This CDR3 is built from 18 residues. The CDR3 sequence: CACSLVSTNNVMNTEAFF. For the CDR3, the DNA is TGTGCCTGCAGCTTAGTGTCGACGAACAACGTGATGAACACTGAAGCTTTCTTT.

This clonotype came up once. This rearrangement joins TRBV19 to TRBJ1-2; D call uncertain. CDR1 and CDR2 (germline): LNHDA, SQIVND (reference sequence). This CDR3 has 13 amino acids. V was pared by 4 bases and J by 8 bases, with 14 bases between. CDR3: CASSTSDRWGYTF. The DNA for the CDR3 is TGTGCCAGTAGTACCAGCGACCGGTGGGGCTACACCTTC.

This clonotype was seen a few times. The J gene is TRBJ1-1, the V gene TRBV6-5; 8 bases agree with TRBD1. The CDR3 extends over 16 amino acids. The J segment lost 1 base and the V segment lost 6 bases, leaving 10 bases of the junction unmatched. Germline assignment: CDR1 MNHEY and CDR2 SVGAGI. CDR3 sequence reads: CASSRVTGTGNTEAFF. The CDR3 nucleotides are TGTGCCAGCAGCCGAGTAACCGGGACAGGGAACACTGAAGCTTTCTTT.

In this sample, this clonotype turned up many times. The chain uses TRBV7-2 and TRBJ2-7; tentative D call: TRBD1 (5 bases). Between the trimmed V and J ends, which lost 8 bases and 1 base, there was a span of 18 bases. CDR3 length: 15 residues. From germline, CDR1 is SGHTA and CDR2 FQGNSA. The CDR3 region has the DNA TGTGCCAGCTTGCGCGAGACAGCAGATTCCTACGAGCAGTACTTC. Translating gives CASLRETADSYEQYF.

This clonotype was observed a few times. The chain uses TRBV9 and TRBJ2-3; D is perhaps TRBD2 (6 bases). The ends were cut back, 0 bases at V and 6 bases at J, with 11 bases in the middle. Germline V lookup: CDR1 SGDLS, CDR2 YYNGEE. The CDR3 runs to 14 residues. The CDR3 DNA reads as TGTGCCAGCAGCGTAGCGGGAGTGGCGGATACGCAGTATTTT. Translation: CASSVAGVADTQYF.

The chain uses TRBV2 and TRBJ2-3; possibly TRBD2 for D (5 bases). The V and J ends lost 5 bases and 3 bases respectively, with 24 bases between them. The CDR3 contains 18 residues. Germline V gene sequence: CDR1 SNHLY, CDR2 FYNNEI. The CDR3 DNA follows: TGTGCCAGCAGTAACCCCTTTCGTGCGGGCCGACTAACAGATACGCAGTATTTT. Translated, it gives CASSNPFRAGRLTDTQYF.

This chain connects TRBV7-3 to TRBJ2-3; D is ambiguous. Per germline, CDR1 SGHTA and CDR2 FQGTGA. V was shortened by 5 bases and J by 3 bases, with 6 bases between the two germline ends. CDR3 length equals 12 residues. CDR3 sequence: CASSKWTDTQYF. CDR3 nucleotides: TGTGCCAGCAGCAAATGGACAGATACGCAGTATTTT. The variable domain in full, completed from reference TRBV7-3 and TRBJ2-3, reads GAGVSQTPSNKVTEKGKYVELRCDPISGHTALYWYRQSLGQGPEFLIYFQGTGAADDSGLPNDRFFAVRPEGSVSTLKIQRTERGDSAVYLCASSKWTDTQYFGPGTRLTVL.

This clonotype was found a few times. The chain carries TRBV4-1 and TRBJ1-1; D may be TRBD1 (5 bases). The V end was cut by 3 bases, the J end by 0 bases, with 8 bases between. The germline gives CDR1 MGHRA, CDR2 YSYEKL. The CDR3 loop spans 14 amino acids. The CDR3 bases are TGCGCCAGCAGCCACAGACAGATGAACACTGAAGCTTTCTTT. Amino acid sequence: CASSHRQMNTEAFF.

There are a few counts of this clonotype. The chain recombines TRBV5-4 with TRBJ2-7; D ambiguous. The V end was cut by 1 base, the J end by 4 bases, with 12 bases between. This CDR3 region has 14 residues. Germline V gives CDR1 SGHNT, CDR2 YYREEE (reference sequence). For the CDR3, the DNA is TGTGCCAGCAGCTTGTCAACACAGAATTACGAGCAGTACTTC. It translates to CASSLSTQNYEQYF. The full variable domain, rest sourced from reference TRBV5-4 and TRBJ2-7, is ETGVTQSPTHLIKTRGQQVTLRCSSQSGHNTVSWYQQALGQGPQFIFQYYREEENGRGNFPPRFSGLQFPNYSSELNVNALELDDSALYLCASSLSTQNYEQYFGPGTRLTVT.

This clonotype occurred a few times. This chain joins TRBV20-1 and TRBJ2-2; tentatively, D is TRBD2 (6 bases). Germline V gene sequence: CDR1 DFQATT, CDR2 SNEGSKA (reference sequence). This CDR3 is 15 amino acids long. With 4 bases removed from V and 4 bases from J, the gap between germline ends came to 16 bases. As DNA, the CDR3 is TGCAGTGCTACTTATCAGCGGGCGTTCACCGGGGAGCTGTTTTTT. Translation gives CSATYQRAFTGELFF.

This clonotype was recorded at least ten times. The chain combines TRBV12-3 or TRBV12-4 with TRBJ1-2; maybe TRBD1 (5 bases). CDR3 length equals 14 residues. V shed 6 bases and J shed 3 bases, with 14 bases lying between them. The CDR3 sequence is CASSYSGGDYGYTF. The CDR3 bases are TGTGCCAGCAGCTATTCGGGAGGGGACTATGGCTACACCTTC.

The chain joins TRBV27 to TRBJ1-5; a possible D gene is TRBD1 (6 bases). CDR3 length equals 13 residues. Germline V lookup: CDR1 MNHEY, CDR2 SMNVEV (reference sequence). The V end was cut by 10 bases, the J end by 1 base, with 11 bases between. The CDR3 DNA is TGTGCCACCGCAGGGGTCAGCAATCAGCCCCAGCATTTT. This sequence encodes CATAGVSNQPQHF.

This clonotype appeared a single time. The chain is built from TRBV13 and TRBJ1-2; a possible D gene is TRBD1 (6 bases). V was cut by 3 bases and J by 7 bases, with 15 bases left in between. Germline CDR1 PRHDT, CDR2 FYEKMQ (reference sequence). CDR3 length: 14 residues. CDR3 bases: TGTGCCAGCAGCTTTCTCGGGGGCAGGAGTGGCTACACCTTC. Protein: CASSFLGGRSGYTF.

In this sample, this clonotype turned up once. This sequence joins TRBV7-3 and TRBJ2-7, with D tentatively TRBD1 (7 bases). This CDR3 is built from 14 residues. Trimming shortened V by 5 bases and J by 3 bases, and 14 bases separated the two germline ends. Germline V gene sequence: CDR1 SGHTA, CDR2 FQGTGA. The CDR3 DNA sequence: TGTGCCAGCAGCGGAGGGACAGACCTCTACGAGCAGTACTTC. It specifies CASSGGTDLYEQYF.

CDR3 DNA sequence: TGTGCCAGCAGCTTCCCCGGGGTCTCCTACGAGCAGTACTTC. This translates into CASSFPGVSYEQYF. V is TRBV7-3 and J is TRBJ2-7; maybe TRBD2 (5 bases). This CDR3 has 14 amino acids. Germline V gene data show CDR1 as SGHTA and CDR2 as FQGTGA. V was clipped by 3 bases and J by 0 bases, with 9 bases between them.

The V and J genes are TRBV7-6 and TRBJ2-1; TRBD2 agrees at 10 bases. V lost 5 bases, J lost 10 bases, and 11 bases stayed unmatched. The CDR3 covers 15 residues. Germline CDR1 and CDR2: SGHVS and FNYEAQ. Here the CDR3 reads CASSPRRLAGDEQFF. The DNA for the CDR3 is TGTGCCAGCAGCCCTCGGCGGCTAGCGGGAGACGAGCAGTTCTTC.

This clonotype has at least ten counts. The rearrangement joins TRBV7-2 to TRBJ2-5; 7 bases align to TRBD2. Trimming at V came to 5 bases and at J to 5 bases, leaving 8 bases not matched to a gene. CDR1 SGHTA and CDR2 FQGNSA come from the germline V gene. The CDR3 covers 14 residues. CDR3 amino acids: CASSLGGGPETQYF. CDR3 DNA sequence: TGTGCCAGCAGCCTTGGGGGAGGGCCTGAGACCCAGTACTTC.

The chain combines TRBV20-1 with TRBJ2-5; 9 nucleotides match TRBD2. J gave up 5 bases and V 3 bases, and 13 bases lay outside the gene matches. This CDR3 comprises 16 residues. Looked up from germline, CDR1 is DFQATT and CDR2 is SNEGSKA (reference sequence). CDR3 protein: CSASGLAGKGRETQYF. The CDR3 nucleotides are TGCAGTGCTAGCGGGCTAGCGGGGAAGGGGCGGGAGACCCAGTACTTC.

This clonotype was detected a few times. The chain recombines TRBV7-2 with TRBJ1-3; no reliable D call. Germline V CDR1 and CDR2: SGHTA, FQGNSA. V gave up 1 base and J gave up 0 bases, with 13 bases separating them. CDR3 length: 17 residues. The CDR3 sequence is CASSLVPSRISGNTIYF. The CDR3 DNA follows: TGTGCCAGCAGCTTAGTTCCGAGTCGGATCTCTGGAAACACCATATATTTT.